This passage covers 22 T cell receptor beta chains from one sample sequenced in a study of CD8 T cells in ankylosing spondylitis. One entry per CDR3 protein, called by TCRdb with MiXCR from the 5' RACE reads. The top ten clones hold about 8% of a sample with 250,000 to 350,000 distinct CDR3 sequences, over 15% of them seen once. The sample was blood, either unsorted or a sorted T cell fraction (not recorded which). The receptors here all came from a male donor with ankylosing spondylitis or in good health (not recorded which).

This clonotype was picked up many times. This sequence joins TRBV12-3 or TRBV12-4 and TRBJ2-1; 11 positions match TRBD2. Trimming cost V 4 bases and J 1 base; bases outside gene matches: 3. The CDR3 loop spans 16 amino acids. The DNA for the CDR3 is TGTGCCAGCAGTTATAGCGGGGGGGATTCCTACAATGAGCAGTTCTTC. As protein: CASSYSGGDSYNEQFF.

The chain has TRBV27 and TRBJ2-2; 8 nucleotides match TRBD2. The CDR3 extends over 15 amino acids. The V gene's germline CDR1 is MNHEY and CDR2 SMNVEV (reference sequence). V gave up 7 bases and J gave up 3 bases; unmatched junction bases: 7. CDR3 bases: TGTGCCAGCACGACGGGAGGGGGGCACACCGGGGAGCTGTTTTTT. Protein: CASTTGGGHTGELFF.

A few counts support this clonotype. The chain uses TRBV27 and TRBJ2-3; the D gene could be TRBD1 or TRBD2 (5 bases each). V was trimmed by 4 bases and J by 5 bases, leaving 19 bases between them. The germline CDR1 and CDR2 sequences are MNHEY and SMNVEV (reference sequence). The CDR3 has 16 residues. CDR3 sequence reads: CASSSLSGPPRDTQYF. In DNA, the CDR3 is TGTGCCAGCAGTTCATTATCGGGACCTCCAAGAGATACGCAGTATTTT.

The chain employs TRBV18 and TRBJ2-5, with unresolved D. Germline values: CDR1 KGHSH, CDR2 LQKENI. Trimming left V 1 base short and J 0 bases short, with 3 bases between. The CDR3 totals 13 residues. CDR3 in amino acids: CASSPRYQETQYF. The CDR3 DNA follows: TGTGCCAGCTCACCACGGTACCAAGAGACCCAGTACTTC.

The chain carries TRBV5-6 and TRBJ2-2, with D perhaps matching TRBD2 (7 bases). The CDR3 sequence is 17 residues long. Germline V gene data show CDR1 as SGHDT and CDR2 as YYEEEE. V was clipped by 7 bases and J by 1 base, with 20 bases between them. The CDR3 here is CASSRGGGPGNTGELFF. Written as DNA, the CDR3 is TGTGCCAGCTCGAGAGGGGGAGGGCCAGGGAACACCGGGGAGCTGTTTTTT.

The rearrangement links TRBV5-1 to TRBJ2-5; D may be TRBD2 (7 bases). Trimming left V 0 bases short and J 5 bases short, with 14 bases between. This CDR3 has 15 residues. Germline CDR1 reads SGHRS; CDR2 reads YFSETQ. The CDR3 is CASSLARGAEETQYF. CDR3 in DNA: TGCGCCAGCAGCTTGGCCCGGGGGGCTGAGGAGACCCAGTACTTC. Drawing the rest from reference TRBV5-1 and TRBJ2-5, the complete variable domain is KAGVTQTPRYLIKTRGQQVTLSCSPISGHRSVSWYQQTPGQGLQFLFEYFSETQRNKGNFPGRFSGRQFSNSRSEMNVSTLELGDSALYLCASSLARGAEETQYFGPGTRLLVL.

The CDR3 here is CASSVVSLYQETQYF. CDR3 bases: TGTGCCAGCAGTGTAGTGTCGTTATACCAAGAGACCCAGTACTTC. The rearrangement joins TRBV2 to TRBJ2-5, with no clear D. The germline CDR1 and CDR2 sequences are SNHLY and FYNNEI. The CDR3 sequence is 15 residues long. Trimming took off 4 bases at V and 0 bases at J, with 12 bases between the two ends.

Only a few counts were recorded for this clonotype. The chain is built from TRBV6-5 and TRBJ1-4; 7 bases fit TRBD1. The V gene's germline CDR1 is MNHEY and CDR2 SVGAGI. CDR3 length equals 15 residues. The J segment lost 8 bases and the V segment lost 0 bases, leaving 6 bases of the junction unmatched. CDR3 sequence reads: CASSYSYKGAEKLFF. The DNA of the CDR3 is TGTGCCAGCAGTTACTCTTATAAGGGGGCGGAAAAACTGTTTTTT.

This clonotype was picked up a small number of times. The J gene is TRBJ2-7, the V gene TRBV5-1; D tentatively fits TRBD1 or TRBD2 (5 bases each). With 4 bases removed from V and 1 base from J, the gap between germline ends came to 15 bases. The CDR3 covers 15 residues. Looked up from germline, CDR1 is SGHRS and CDR2 is YFSETQ. The CDR3 DNA follows: TGCGCCAGCAGCCCGGGACCCGCGACTTCCTACGAGCAGTACGTC. Amino acid sequence: CASSPGPATSYEQYV.

The gene calls are TRBV27 and TRBJ2-5, with TRBD2 identical over 8 bases. Germline CDR1 and CDR2: MNHEY and SMNVEV (reference sequence). The CDR3 is 19 residues long. V lost 2 bases and J lost 0; bases outside the gene matches: 14. CDR3 sequence: CASSLRGTWGGGYQETQYF. CDR3 nucleotides: TGTGCCAGCAGTTTAAGGGGCACCTGGGGCGGGGGGTACCAAGAGACCCAGTACTTC.

The chain is built from TRBV6-1 and TRBJ2-3; no clear D. Per the germline V gene, CDR1 is MNHNS and CDR2 is SASEGT. There are 12 residues in the CDR3. V lost 2 bases, J lost 5 bases, and 5 bases lay in between. For the CDR3, the DNA is TGTGCCAGCAGTGAATTCAGAGATACGCAGTATTTT. It yields the protein CASSEFRDTQYF.

This clonotype appeared a few times. The genes are TRBV7-2 and TRBJ2-2, with TRBD1 matching over 8 bases. The V gene end was trimmed by 6 bases and the J gene end by 6 bases; junction bases not matched to a gene: 9. Per the germline V gene, CDR1 is SGHTA and CDR2 is FQGNSA. The CDR3 contains 15 residues. The chain's CDR3 is CASSPTGGGSGELFF. Written as DNA, the CDR3 is TGTGCCAGCAGTCCAACAGGGGGAGGCTCCGGGGAGCTGTTTTTT.

The CDR3 is CATSTGTGEDTQYF. DNA for the CDR3: TGTGCCACCAGCACCGGGACAGGGGAAGATACGCAGTATTTT. This chain links TRBV15 with TRBJ2-3; TRBD1 agrees at 10 bases. In germline, CDR1 is LNHNV, CDR2 YYDKDF (reference sequence). The junction had 3 bases not matched to a gene; V was cut back by 4 bases and J by 5 bases. The length of the CDR3 is 14 residues.

This sequence joins TRBV20-1 and TRBJ1-4, with a tentative D call TRBD1 (5 bases). V lost 5 bases and J 6 bases, leaving 19 bases between the germline ends. The CDR3 is 15 amino acids. From germline, CDR1 is DFQATT and CDR2 SNEGSKA (reference sequence). For the CDR3, the DNA is TGCAGTGCTCGGCCGGACCTACCCAGGGATGAAAAACTGTTTTTT. Translated: CSARPDLPRDEKLFF.

This clonotype was seen a handful of times. The V call is TRBV11-2, the J call TRBJ1-5; D is perhaps TRBD1 (6 bases). The germline CDR1 and CDR2 sequences are SGHAT and FQNNGV. The V end was cut by 5 bases, the J end by 4 bases, with 12 bases between. This CDR3 contains 14 residues. In DNA, the CDR3 is TGTGCCAGCAGCCAAGGACAGAATAATCAGCCCCAGCATTTT. It codes for CASSQGQNNQPQHF.

The sample holds a few counts of this clonotype. The chain links TRBV4-1 to TRBJ2-3; 7 nucleotides match TRBD1. Germline V gene sequence: CDR1 MGHRA, CDR2 YSYEKL. This CDR3 contains 16 residues. The ends lost 3 bases at V and 3 bases at J; junction bases unmatched: 9. The CDR3 DNA is TGCGCCAGCAGCCAGGAGGACAGGCCCGCGACAGATACGCAGTATTTT. Amino acids: CASSQEDRPATDTQYF.

This clonotype has just a few counts. The rearrangement uses TRBV5-1 and TRBJ2-1, with 8 bases identical to TRBD2. CDR3 size: 15 residues. Germline CDR1 is SGHRS and CDR2 is YFSETQ. V dropped 3 bases and J dropped 3; count of bases not matched to a gene: 5. CDR3 nucleotides: TGCGCCAGCAGCTCCGGCGGGGGGATCTACAATGAGCAGTTCTTC. It translates to CASSSGGGIYNEQFF.

This clonotype was seen ten or more times. The V call is TRBV20-1, the J call TRBJ1-4; D remains ambiguous. V gave up 6 bases and J gave up 0 bases, with 8 bases separating them. This CDR3 region has 13 residues. CDR1 is DFQATT and CDR2 is SNEGSKA in the germline V gene (reference sequence). The CDR3: CSAALPTNEKLFF. The CDR3 DNA reads TGCAGTGCAGCCCTACCAACTAATGAAAAACTGTTTTTT.

The gene calls are TRBV6-1 and TRBJ2-2; TRBD1 matches 7 bases. This CDR3 region has 13 residues. Germline trimming cut 6 bases from V and 4 bases from J; bases unmatched to any gene: 2. The germline gives CDR1 MNHNS, CDR2 SASEGT. The CDR3 spells CASRRQGTGELFF. In DNA, the CDR3 is TGTGCCAGCAGGCGACAGGGCACCGGGGAGCTGTTTTTT.

Note on this clonotype: A much larger clonotype is one base distant, so this may be a read error. The chain joins TRBV28 to TRBJ2-1; 11 bases match TRBD2. Looked up from germline, CDR1 is MDHEN and CDR2 is SYDVKM. The CDR3 length is 16 residues. The V and J ends lost 5 bases and 5 bases, in that order; junction bases with no gene match: 8. The CDR3 reads CASSPRLAGLNNEQFF. In DNA form, the CDR3 reads TGTGCCAGCAGTCCGCGACTAGCGGGATTGAACAATGAGCAGTTCTTC.

This rearrangement joins TRBV21-1 to TRBJ1-5; TRBD1 is the table's D call, not checked against the DNA. TRBV21-1 is labeled a pseudogene. This CDR3 contains 13 residues. The CDR3 nucleotides read TGTGCGTTGGACAGCCTCAGCAATCAGCCCCAGCATTTT. Its translation is CALDSLSNQPQHF.

The chain links TRBV5-1 to TRBJ2-3; D is unresolved. CDR3 size: 15 residues. Trimming took off 0 bases at V and 1 base at J, with 9 bases between the two ends. The germline V gene encodes CDR1 SGHRS and CDR2 YFSETQ. The CDR3 DNA sequence: TGCGCCAGCAGCTTGGCCGGGCAGCGCACAGATACGCAGTATTTT. It codes for CASSLAGQRTDTQYF.